A selection of T cell receptor beta chains follows, all from one sample in a study of cytomegalovirus exposure and HLA in healthy donors. Assay used: immunoSEQ multiplex PCR; TCRdb lists only in-frame clones, some missing. The sample lists 200,000 to 250,000 clones, about 80% occurring once. Source material: PBMCs. The receptors derive from a woman aged 40 to 50 in good health and CMV-seronegative. CDR3s include the opening cysteine and the closing phenylalanine or tryptophan. A D gene is named only where the DNA matches it firmly. Rows give clone size only sometimes, using once, few, many, or a class for an expanded clone.

TRBJ1-5,NA,NA,TRBV13,CASSSRGISNQPQHF,TGTGCCAGCAGCTCCCGGGGAATCAGCAATCAGCCCCAGCATTTT
TRBJ1-3,NA,once,TRBV7-3,CASSRSGGGSGNTIYF,TGTGCCAGCAGCCGAAGCGGGGGGGGATCTGGAAACACCATATATTTT
TRBJ1-1,NA,NA,TRBV13,CASSLLGVEAFF,TGTGCCAGCAGCTTACTCGGGGTTGAAGCTTTCTTT
TRBJ2-1,NA,NA,TRBV11-2,CASSPKVGGTYNEQFF,TGTGCCAGCAGCCCGAAGGTCGGGGGAACCTACAATGAGCAGTTCTTC
TRBJ2-1,NA,NA,TRBV7-2,CASSLDSGASNNEQFF,TGTGCCAGCAGCTTAGATAGTGGAGCTTCGAACAATGAGCAGTTCTTC
TRBJ1-5,TRBD1,many,TRBV6-1,CASSEQGQVNYQPQHF,TGTGCCAGCAGCGAACAAGGACAGGTAAACTATCAGCCCCAGCATTTT
TRBJ2-3,NA,NA,TRBV7-2,CASSVGGGGDTQYF,TGTGCCAGCTCAGTTGGCGGGGGCGGGGATACGCAGTATTTT
TRBJ1-1,NA,NA,TRBV15,CATSRGGENTEAFF,TGTGCCACCAGCAGAGGGGGGGAGAACACTGAAGCTTTCTTT
TRBJ2-5,TRBD2,NA,TRBV9,CASSTRAGTSGGAGRETQYF,TGTGCCAGCAGCACCCGAGCCGGGACTAGCGGGGGGGCCGGGAGAGAGACCCAGTACTTC
TRBJ2-1,NA,NA,TRBV6-5,CATAGRGGEQFF,TGTGCCACGGCGGGGCGGGGCGGTGAGCAGTTCTTC
TRBJ1-1,NA,NA,TRBV7-9,CASSSQGYTEAFF,TGTGCCAGCAGCTCTCAGGGGTACACTGAAGCTTTCTTT
TRBJ1-2,NA,NA,TRBV7-2,CASSLLYGYTF,TGTGCCAGCAGCCTCCTCTATGGCTACACCTTC
TRBJ1-2,NA,NA,TRBV6-1,CASRVLQGGGYTF,TGTGCCAGCAGAGTCCTACAGGGCGGGGGCTACACCTTC
TRBJ1-2,NA,once,TRBV10-3,CAIPDSFGYGYTF,TGTGCCATTCCGGACAGTTTTGGCTATGGCTACACCTTC
TRBJ2-5,NA,NA,TRBV25-1,CASSESSGPPWTQYF,TGTGCCAGCAGTGAATCTTCAGGTCCTCCGTGGACCCAGTACTTC
TRBJ2-1,TRBD1,NA,TRBV25-1,CASTVGQRQFF,TGTGCCAGCACTGTGGGACAGAGGCAGTTCTTC
TRBJ1-6,NA,NA,TRBV6-1,CASSEILQVDSPLHF,TGTGCCAGCAGTGAAATTTTACAGGTAGACTCACCCCTCCACTTT
TRBJ2-5,TRBD2,NA,TRBV5-4,CASSENLAGAETQYF,TGTGCCAGCAGCGAGAACCTAGCGGGGGCTGAGACCCAGTACTTC
TRBJ2-3,TRBD2,NA,TRBV29-1,CSASPLLAGGRNTDTQYF,TGCAGCGCGAGCCCATTACTAGCGGGGGGGCGGAACACAGATACGCAGTATTTT
TRBJ1-5,TRBD1,few,TRBV28,CASGQGASNNQPQHF,TGTGCCAGCGGCCAGGGGGCAAGTAACAATCAGCCCCAGCATTTT
TRBJ2-7,TRBD1,few,TRBV10-2,CASKDRGHPYEQYF,TGCGCCAGCAAAGACAGGGGGCATCCCTACGAGCAGTACTTC
TRBJ2-5,NA,NA,TRBV27,CASSLGHVQETQYF,TGTGCCAGCAGTTTGGGACACGTGCAAGAGACCCAGTACTTC
TRBJ2-2,TRBD1,once,TRBV2,CASREDRGRPGTGELFF,TGTGCCAGCAGGGAGGACAGGGGGCGGCCGGGAACCGGGGAGCTGTTTTTT
TRBJ1-1,NA,NA,TRBV4-2,CASSPGMSARAFF,TGTGCCAGCAGCCCTGGTATGTCTGCGAGAGCTTTCTTT
TRBJ2-1,TRBD1,NA,TRBV7-9,CASSPTGQGSNEQFF,TGTGCCAGCAGCCCTACGGGACAGGGGTCCAATGAGCAGTTCTTC
TRBJ1-1,NA,NA,TRBV5-5,CASSPRQGNTEAFF,TGTGCCAGCAGCCCGCGCCAGGGGAACACTGAAGCTTTCTTT
TRBJ1-2,NA,NA,TRBV7-3,CASSLLEVNYGYTF,TGTGCCAGCAGCTTATTGGAGGTTAACTATGGCTACACCTTC
TRBJ2-5,TRBD2,NA,TRBV5-4,CASSLLAGGQETQYF,TGTGCCAGCAGCTTACTAGCGGGGGGGCAAGAGACCCAGTACTTC
TRBJ2-2,TRBD1,NA,TRBV7-9,CASSSGQGDTGELFF,TGTGCCAGCAGTTCGGGACAGGGTGACACCGGGGAGCTGTTTTTT
TRBJ1-5,NA,NA,TRBV21-1,CASSSGGLSDNSNQPQHF,TGTGCCAGCAGCAGTGGAGGGTTGTCAGACAATAGCAATCAGCCCCAGCATTTT
TRBJ1-1,NA,NA,TRBV6-1,CASSEADSMNTEAFF,TGTGCCAGCAGTGAAGCGGACAGCATGAACACTGAAGCTTTCTTT
TRBJ2-2,TRBD2,NA,TRBV7-9,CASSLGLAGLGELFF,TGTGCCAGCAGCCTCGGACTAGCGGGGTTGGGGGAGCTGTTTTTT
TRBJ2-5,NA,few,TRBV19,CASSISVILAEGETQYF,TGTGCCAGTAGTATTTCCGTTATTCTCGCGGAGGGAGAGACCCAGTACTTC
TRBJ2-2,NA,NA,TRBV15,CATSRDRGGELFF,TGTGCCACCAGCAGAGACAGGGGCGGGGAGCTGTTTTTT
TRBJ1-5,NA,NA,TRBV10-2,CASGPGDQPQHF,TGCGCTAGCGGGCCGGGGGATCAGCCCCAGCATTTT
TRBJ2-7,NA,NA,TRBV5-8,CASSLTFEQYF,TGTGCCAGCAGCTTGACATTCGAGCAGTACTTC
TRBJ1-1,NA,few,TRBV19,CASTKREENTEAFF,TGTGCCAGTACCAAGAGGGAGGAAAACACTGAAGCTTTCTTT
TRBJ2-3,TRBD2,NA,TRBV11-2,CASRKPGRGATDTQYF,TGTGCCAGCAGGAAACCGGGGCGGGGGGCCACAGATACGCAGTATTTT
TRBJ2-5,NA,NA,TRBV2,CASSQTDRQETQYF,TGTGCCAGCAGTCAGACAGATCGACAAGAGACCCAGTACTTC
TRBJ2-7,NA,NA,TRBV20-1,CSARSSGEQYF,TGCAGTGCTAGAAGTTCGGGCGAGCAGTACTTC
TRBJ2-7,TRBD2,once,TRBV27,CASSRGMALAGAGEQYF,TGTGCCAGCAGCCGAGGGATGGCCTTAGCGGGGGCGGGGGAGCAGTACTTC
TRBJ2-5,NA,NA,TRBV28,CASSFLGAQETQYF,TGTGCCAGCAGTTTTTTGGGGGCGCAGGAGACCCAGTACTTC
TRBJ2-7,TRBD1,once,TRBV6-1,CASSEGDRAYEQYF,TGTGCCAGCAGTGAAGGGGACAGGGCCTACGAGCAGTACTTC
TRBJ1-2,TRBD1,NA,TRBV15,CATSRVQGSYTF,TGTGCCACCAGCAGAGTACAGGGGAGCTACACCTTC
TRBJ2-3,TRBD2,NA,TRBV7-9,CASSGLAGGTDTQYF,TGTGCCAGCAGCGGATTAGCGGGGGGGACAGATACGCAGTATTTT
TRBJ1-5,NA,NA,TRBV19,CASSVYTQGSQPQHF,TGTGCCAGTAGTGTATACACGCAAGGGAGTCAGCCCCAGCATTTT
TRBJ2-3,TRBD1,NA,TRBV2,CASSEGGRGLTDTQYF,TGTGCCAGCAGTGAAGGCGGCAGGGGGTTGACAGATACGCAGTATTTT
TRBJ2-5,TRBD1,NA,TRBV9,CASSARNRGLGETQYF,TGTGCCAGCAGCGCCAGAAACAGGGGCCTCGGGGAGACCCAGTACTTC
TRBJ2-7,TRBD1,NA,TRBV5-8,CASSSGQHYEQYF,TGTGCCAGCAGCTCGGGACAGCACTACGAGCAGTACTTC
TRBJ2-5,NA,NA,TRBV9,CASSKEETQYF,TGTGCCAGCAGCAAAGAGGAGACCCAGTACTTC
TRBJ2-2,TRBD1,NA,TRBV7-3,CASSISATGGGGELFF,TGTGCCAGCAGCATAAGCGCAACAGGGGGCGGAGGGGAGCTGTTTTTT
TRBJ2-5,NA,NA,TRBV5-1,CASSPESQETQYF,TGCGCCAGCAGCCCGGAGAGTCAAGAGACCCAGTACTTC
TRBJ1-6,TRBD1,NA,TRBV11-1,CASRGQGISPLHF,TGTGCCAGCCGGGGACAGGGAATTTCGCCCCTCCACTTT
TRBJ2-7,TRBD1,NA,TRBV27,CASSRLGTVSYEQYF,TGTGCCAGCAGTCGGCTAGGGACAGTGTCCTACGAGCAGTACTTC
TRBJ1-1,NA,few,TRBV9,CASSVRSGDTEAFF,TGTGCCAGCAGCGTCAGGTCGGGGGACACTGAAGCTTTCTTT
TRBJ2-3,TRBD1,NA,TRBV4-3,CASSQANNRGRDTQYF,TGCGCCAGCAGCCAAGCAAACAACAGGGGAAGAGATACGCAGTATTTT
TRBJ1-6,TRBD1,NA,TRBV30,CAWRGTGGFLPLHF,TGTGCCTGGAGGGGGACAGGGGGCTTTTTACCCCTCCACTTT
TRBJ2-2,TRBD2,NA,TRBV30,CAWTSGGAGYGELFF,TGTGCCTGGACTAGCGGGGGGGCCGGATACGGGGAGCTGTTTTTT
TRBJ2-7,NA,NA,TRBV5-6,CASSAGGTGVYEQYF,TGTGCCAGCAGCGCCGGGGGTACAGGTGTCTACGAGCAGTACTTC